A selection of T cell receptor beta chains follows, all from one sample in a study of human T cells and chemical hapten exposure. TCRdb reanalysed the RACE reads using MiXCR and keeps one entry per CDR3 protein. Seen here are tens of thousands of distinct CDR3 sequences, about 9% observed once, and the top ten hold roughly 3%. The sequenced sample was whole blood, obtained in connection with sensitization to the hapten diphenylcyclopropenone (DPC). The receptor source for this set is a woman between 50 and 59 years old with alopecia areata. Some clones in this sample may be carry-over from other donors' samples. Each CDR3 is given with its conserved first and last residue. Each record gives: D gene, J gene, V gene, clone size, CDR3 protein, CDR3 DNA. D genes are given only for firm matches. Size values are once, few and many counts, or a class for expanded clones, and some rows have none.

TRBD1	TRBJ1-6	TRBV12-3/TRBV12-4	many	CASSFSAIRGRRMNSPLHF	TGTGCCAGCAGTTTTAGTGCGATCAGGGGGCGAAGGATGAATTCACCCCTCCACTTT
.	TRBJ1-2	TRBV18	.	CASSLRAIDYGYTF	TGTGCCAGCTCACTCCGGGCCATTGACTATGGCTACACCTTC
.	TRBJ2-3	TRBV11-2	few	CASSLEYGGPTDTQYF	TGTGCCAGCAGCTTAGAGTACGGGGGCCCCACAGATACGCAGTATTTT
TRBD2	TRBJ2-2	TRBV14	.	CASSPLAGGRTGELFF	TGTGCCAGCAGCCCACTAGCGGGAGGTCGGACCGGGGAGCTGTTTTTT
.	TRBJ1-5	TRBV12-3/TRBV12-4	.	CASSLGGTGQPQHF	TGTGCCAGCAGTTTAGGAGGGACGGGTCAGCCCCAGCATTTT
.	TRBJ1-5	TRBV28	.	CASSVQGSHSNQPQHF	TGTGCCAGCAGTGTACAGGGTTCCCATAGCAATCAGCCCCAGCATTTT
.	TRBJ1-1	TRBV11-2	many	CASSLESGATEAFF	TGTGCCAGCAGCTTAGAGTCAGGGGCCACTGAAGCTTTCTTT
TRBD1	TRBJ1-6	TRBV25-1	many	CASNRDRNSPLHF	TGTGCCAGCAACCGGGACAGAAATTCACCCCTCCACTTT
.	TRBJ1-5	TRBV7-9	many	CASSLGKQGQPQHF	TGTGCCAGCAGCTTAGGAAAGCAAGGTCAGCCCCAGCATTTT
TRBD2	TRBJ2-1	TRBV5-1	.	CASSPVRTSGDGYNEQFF	TGCGCCAGCAGCCCGGTGAGGACTAGCGGGGATGGCTACAATGAGCAGTTCTTC
.	TRBJ2-5	TRBV29-1	many	CSVETHQETQYF	TGCAGCGTTGAAACCCACCAAGAGACCCAGTACTTC
.	TRBJ2-4	TRBV28	few	CASSLPYLGAKNIQYF	TGTGCCAGCAGTTTACCCTACCTGGGAGCCAAAAACATTCAGTACTTC
TRBD1	TRBJ2-2	TRBV12-3/TRBV12-4	.	CASSRTGTVTGELFF	TGTGCCAGCAGTAGGACAGGGACGGTGACCGGGGAGCTGTTTTTT
.	TRBJ1-5	TRBV2	many	CASSEALGPQHF	TGTGCCAGCAGTGAAGCCCTTGGGCCCCAGCATTTT
.	TRBJ2-1	TRBV7-2	few	CASSPDLDKIYNEQFF	TGTGCCAGCAGCCCCGATTTGGACAAAATCTACAATGAGCAGTTCTTC
TRBD2	TRBJ2-1	TRBV7-2	.	CASSLTSGEGSSYNEQFF	TGTGCCAGCAGCTTGACTAGCGGAGAAGGGAGCTCCTACAATGAGCAGTTCTTC
.	TRBJ1-1	TRBV4-1	.	CASSQDSKQGPRAFF	TGCGCCAGCAGCCAAGATTCAAAACAGGGTCCCCGCGCTTTCTTT
.	TRBJ2-3	TRBV5-8	.	CASSLSQSTDTQYF	TGTGCCAGCAGCTTGAGTCAGAGCACAGATACGCAGTATTTT
.	TRBJ2-1	TRBV6-1	few	CASSEAGFELNEQFF	TGTGCCAGCAGTGAAGCTGGGTTTGAATTAAATGAGCAGTTCTTC
.	TRBJ1-2	TRBV29-1	many	CSAPLPGRWDYGYTF	TGCAGCGCCCCGCTCCCTGGACGGTGGGACTATGGCTACACCTTC
TRBD1	TRBJ2-1	TRBV6-5	.	CASRDRDRDGNEQFF	TGTGCCAGCAGGGACCGGGACAGGGATGGGAATGAGCAGTTCTTC
TRBD1	TRBJ1-4	TRBV28	many	CASSLVLRGDEKLFF	TGTGCCAGCAGTTTAGTTCTCAGGGGGGATGAAAAACTGTTTTTT
.	TRBJ1-1	TRBV12-3/TRBV12-4	many	CASSRGQTNTEAFF	TGTGCCAGCAGCCGCGGACAGACGAACACTGAAGCTTTCTTT
.	TRBJ1-1	TRBV7-9	.	CASAHELVTEAFF	TGTGCCAGCGCTCATGAGCTGGTCACTGAAGCTTTCTTT
.	TRBJ2-3	TRBV18	few	CASSPLGDTDTQYF	TGTGCCAGCTCACCATTGGGGGACACAGATACGCAGTATTTT
.	TRBJ2-7	TRBV21-1	many	CASSKAWGRSYEQYF	TGTGCCAGCAGCAAAGCCTGGGGCCGCTCCTACGAGCAGTACTTC
TRBD2	TRBJ2-4	TRBV7-2	.	CASSFSPPTGSGVNIQYF	TGTGCCAGCAGCTTCAGCCCCCCGACTGGTAGCGGGGTAAACATTCAGTACTTC
TRBD1	TRBJ2-3	TRBV7-2	many	CASSLGVGTGMGDTQYF	TGTGCCAGCAGCTTAGGGGTCGGGACAGGGATGGGAGATACGCAGTATTTT
.	TRBJ2-1	TRBV2	few	CASSGHEQFF	TGTGCCAGCAGTGGTCATGAGCAGTTCTTC
.	TRBJ2-1	TRBV29-1	.	CSAIETGRADEQFF	TGCAGCGCCATAGAGACCGGGCGGGCGGATGAGCAGTTCTTC
TRBD2	TRBJ2-3	TRBV3-1	.	CASSQDQRGSTDTQYF	TGTGCCAGCAGCCAAGATCAGCGGGGGAGCACAGATACGCAGTATTTT
.	TRBJ2-1	TRBV6-2/TRBV6-3	few	CASSVIGRVSYNEQFF	TGTGCCAGCAGTGTTATAGGACGAGTCTCCTACAATGAGCAGTTCTTC
.	TRBJ2-5	TRBV12-3/TRBV12-4	few	CASSPPDSKRTQYF	TGTGCCAGCAGTCCCCCGGACAGCAAGAGGACCCAGTACTTC
.	TRBJ2-7	TRBV5-1	many	CASSGGLLTYEQYF	TGCGCCAGCAGCGGCGGACTGCTTACCTACGAGCAGTACTTC
TRBD2	TRBJ2-1	TRBV4-2	few	CASSHVGAGGPSEQFF	TGTGCCAGCAGCCACGTAGGTGCGGGAGGGCCAAGTGAGCAGTTCTTC
TRBD2	TRBJ2-1	TRBV12-3/TRBV12-4	.	CASSPSGRGENEQFF	TGTGCCAGCAGCCCTAGCGGGAGAGGAGAGAATGAGCAGTTCTTC
.	TRBJ1-1	TRBV12-3/TRBV12-4	many	CASSLWGREAFF	TGTGCCAGCAGTCTTTGGGGGCGGGAAGCTTTCTTT
.	TRBJ2-7	TRBV15	.	CATSRGGGWEQYF	TGTGCCACCAGCAGAGGGGGCGGTTGGGAGCAGTACTTC
TRBD2	TRBJ2-3	TRBV12-3/TRBV12-4	.	CASSLSLAGAADTQYF	TGTGCCAGCAGTTTAAGTCTAGCGGGGGCGGCAGATACGCAGTATTTT
TRBD2	TRBJ2-7	TRBV5-4	.	CASSPGGTSGRYEQYF	TGTGCCAGCAGCCCCGGCGGGACTAGCGGAAGGTACGAGCAGTACTTC